This T cell receptor (beta chain) was found in a study of human T cells and chemical hapten exposure. Study-wide context: Per-sample variation in TCR yield stemmed mainly from small pooled library volume differences.

The library tagged each cDNA molecule with unique molecular identifiers. TCRdb redid the calling of the RACE reads with MiXCR, one entry per CDR3 protein. The repertoire consists of roughly 200,000 distinct CDR3 sequences, with 20% to 25% occurring once and the leading ten covering roughly 6.7%. Regarding this clonotype: Its antigen is currently unknown.

Sample time point: patch test 1, 2 weeks after DPC sensitization. The treatment was: therapeutic diphenylcyclopropenone sensitization with weekly scalp DPC. V lost 8 bases to trimming and J lost 7 bases, with 14 bases between them. Germline-derived CDR1 and CDR2 are MNHEY and SVGEGT. The CDR3 extends over 12 amino acids. General study points: TCRs at high frequency, those above 1 in 1000, did not change with DPC sensitization.

The material was whole blood, obtained in connection with sensitization to the hapten diphenylcyclopropenone (DPC). The origin of this receptor is a woman between 50 and 59 years old with alopecia areata. Some clones in this sample may be carry-over from other donors' samples. This sequence joins TRBV6-2 or TRBV6-3 and TRBJ1-1, with D perhaps TRBD1 (5 bases). The CDR3 nucleotides are TGTGCCAGCTGGTCAGGGACGGGTGAAGCTTTCTTT. It translates to CASWSGTGEAFF.